These T cell receptor beta chains were read from a single sample in a study of OX40 agonist ivuxolimab in advanced cancers. Profiled with immunoSEQ multiplex PCR; TCRdb holds only in-frame clones, not every one. The data contain just over 60,000 clones, 92% of them singletons. The source material was CD4+ or CD8+ T cells sorted from blood, sampled in a trial of the OX40 agonist ivuxolimab. These receptors all come from an adult with an advanced solid tumor such as melanoma, head and neck, liver or kidney cancer. The CDR3 runs from the conserved cysteine through the conserved F or W. The D gene is left open where the match is weak. Some rows mark clone size as missing; the rest say once, few, many or name a class of expanded clone.

CDR3 protein: CASRRDSDTQYF
CDR3 DNA: TGTGCCAGCCGTCGGGACTCAGATACGCAGTATTTT
V gene: TRBV13
CDR3 length: 12
clone size: .
D gene: .
J gene: TRBJ2-3

CDR3 protein: CASSLARADTGELFF
CDR3 DNA: TGCGCCAGCAGCTTGGCAAGAGCGGACACCGGGGAGCTGTTTTTT
V gene: TRBV5-1
CDR3 length: 15
clone size: .
D gene: .
J gene: TRBJ2-2

CDR3 protein: CASFPGGTDTQYF
CDR3 DNA: TGTGCCAGCTTTCCGGGGGGGACAGATACGCAGTATTTT
V gene: TRBV18
CDR3 length: 13
clone size: .
D gene: TRBD2
J gene: TRBJ2-3

CDR3 protein: CASSLAMGSGAEAFF
CDR3 DNA: TGCGCCAGCAGCCTGGCGATGGGGAGTGGTGCTGAAGCTTTCTTT
V gene: TRBV5-1
CDR3 length: 15
clone size: .
D gene: .
J gene: TRBJ1-1

CDR3 protein: CASSRDINQPQHF
CDR3 DNA: TGCGCCAGCAGCCGGGACATCAATCAGCCCCAGCATTTT
V gene: TRBV10-1
CDR3 length: 13
clone size: .
D gene: .
J gene: TRBJ1-5

CDR3 protein: CASSTQQGGNTEAFF
CDR3 DNA: TGTGCCAGTAGTACCCAACAGGGAGGGAACACTGAAGCTTTCTTT
V gene: TRBV19
CDR3 length: 15
clone size: few
D gene: .
J gene: TRBJ1-1

CDR3 protein: CASSIGGNTIYF
CDR3 DNA: TGTGCCAGCAGTATAGGAGGAAACACCATATATTTT
V gene: TRBV6-1
CDR3 length: 12
clone size: .
D gene: .
J gene: TRBJ1-3

CDR3 protein: CASSPGTAVPGYTF
CDR3 DNA: TGTGCCAGCAGTCCGGGGACAGCTGTGCCTGGCTACACCTTC
V gene: TRBV6-1
CDR3 length: 14
clone size: once
D gene: TRBD1
J gene: TRBJ1-2

CDR3 protein: CASSRPRDEGYGYTF
CDR3 DNA: TGTGCCAGCTCACGACCCCGGGACGAGGGGTATGGCTACACCTTC
V gene: TRBV18
CDR3 length: 15
clone size: .
D gene: .
J gene: TRBJ1-2

CDR3 protein: CARSTLLGLLYYEQYF
CDR3 DNA: TGTGCCAGAAGCACCCTGCTGGGACTACTATACTACGAGCAGTACTTC
V gene: TRBV5-3
CDR3 length: 16
clone size: .
D gene: TRBD2
J gene: TRBJ2-7